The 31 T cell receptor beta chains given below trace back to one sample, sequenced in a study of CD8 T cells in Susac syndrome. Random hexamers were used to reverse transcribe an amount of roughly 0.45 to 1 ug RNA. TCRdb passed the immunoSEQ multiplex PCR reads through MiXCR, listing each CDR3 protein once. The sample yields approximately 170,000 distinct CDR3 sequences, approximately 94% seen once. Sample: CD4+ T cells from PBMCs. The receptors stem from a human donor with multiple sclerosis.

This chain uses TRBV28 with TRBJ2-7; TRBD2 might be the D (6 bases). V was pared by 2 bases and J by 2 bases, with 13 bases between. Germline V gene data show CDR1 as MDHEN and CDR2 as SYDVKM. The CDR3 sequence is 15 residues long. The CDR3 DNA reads TGTGCCAGCAGTTTAGGTCCCGGGACTGCCTACGAGCAGTACTTC. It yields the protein CASSLGPGTAYEQYF.

The CDR3 sequence: CASSFSGTPATEAFF. CDR3 nucleotides: TGTGCCAGCAGCTTCTCCGGGACCCCGGCCACTGAAGCTTTCTTT. The chain carries TRBV7-2 and TRBJ1-1; D possibly corresponds to TRBD1 (5 bases). The V gene lost 3 bases and the J gene lost 4 bases, with 15 bases spanning the gap. The CDR3 is 15 residues long. Germline assignment: CDR1 SGHTA and CDR2 FQGNSA. Drawing the rest from reference TRBV7-2 and TRBJ1-1, the complete variable domain is GAGVSQSPSNKVTEKGKDVELRCDPISGHTALYWYRQSLGQGLEFLIYFQGNSAPDKSGLPSDRFSAERTGGSVSTLTIQRTQQEDSAVYLCASSFSGTPATEAFFGQGTRLTVV.

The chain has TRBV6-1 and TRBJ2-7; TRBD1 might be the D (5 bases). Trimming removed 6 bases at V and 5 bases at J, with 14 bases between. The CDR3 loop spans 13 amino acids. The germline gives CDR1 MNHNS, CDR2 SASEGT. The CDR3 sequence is CASRWVQGDEQYF. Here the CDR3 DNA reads TGTGCCAGCAGGTGGGTCCAGGGCGACGAGCAGTACTTC.

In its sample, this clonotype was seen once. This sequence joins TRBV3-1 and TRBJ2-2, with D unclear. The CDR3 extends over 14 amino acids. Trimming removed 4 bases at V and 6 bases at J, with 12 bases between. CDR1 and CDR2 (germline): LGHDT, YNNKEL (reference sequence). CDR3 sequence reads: CASSPTGWAGELFF. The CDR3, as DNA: TGTGCCAGCAGCCCAACCGGGTGGGCCGGGGAGCTGTTTTTT.

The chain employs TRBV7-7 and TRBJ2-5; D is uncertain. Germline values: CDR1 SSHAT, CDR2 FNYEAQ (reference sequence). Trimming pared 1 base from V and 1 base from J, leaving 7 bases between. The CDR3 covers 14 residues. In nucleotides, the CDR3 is TGTGCCAGCAGCTTAGTCCAGACCCAAGAGACCCAGTACTTC. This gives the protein CASSLVQTQETQYF.

The CDR3 DNA reads TGTGCCAGCAGTTTAAAACTCCAGAACACTGAAGCTTTCTTT. It translates to CASSLKLQNTEAFF. V is TRBV27 and J is TRBJ1-1; D call uncertain. Germline V gene sequence: CDR1 MNHEY, CDR2 SMNVEV (reference sequence). The germline V and J ends were trimmed by 2 bases and 1 base, with 8 bases remaining between them. CDR3 size: 14 residues.

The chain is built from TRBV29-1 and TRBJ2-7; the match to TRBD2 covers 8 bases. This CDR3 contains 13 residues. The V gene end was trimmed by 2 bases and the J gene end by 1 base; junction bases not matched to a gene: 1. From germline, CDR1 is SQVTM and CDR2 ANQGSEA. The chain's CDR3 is CSVESGSSYEQYF. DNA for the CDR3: TGCAGCGTTGAAAGCGGGAGTTCCTACGAGCAGTACTTC.

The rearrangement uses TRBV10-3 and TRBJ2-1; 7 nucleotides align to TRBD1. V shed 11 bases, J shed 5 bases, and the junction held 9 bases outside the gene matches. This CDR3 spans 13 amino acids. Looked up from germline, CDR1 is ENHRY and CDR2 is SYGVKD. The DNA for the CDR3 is TGTGCCTTAGGGACAGAGGTTAACAATGAGCAGTTCTTC. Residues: CALGTEVNNEQFF.

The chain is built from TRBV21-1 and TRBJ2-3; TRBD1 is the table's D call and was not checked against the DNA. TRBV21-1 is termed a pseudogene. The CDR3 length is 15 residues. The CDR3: CASTRDSHLTDTQYF. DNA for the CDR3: TGTGCCAGCACTCGGGACAGCCACCTCACAGATACGCAGTATTTT.

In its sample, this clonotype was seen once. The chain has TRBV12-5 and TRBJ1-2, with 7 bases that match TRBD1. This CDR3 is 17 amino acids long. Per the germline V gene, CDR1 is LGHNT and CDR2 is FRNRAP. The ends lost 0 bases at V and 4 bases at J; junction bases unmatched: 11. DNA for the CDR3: TGTGCTAGTGGTTTGGTGGTCCGGGACAGAACTTTCTATGGCTACACCTTC. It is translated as CASGLVVRDRTFYGYTF.

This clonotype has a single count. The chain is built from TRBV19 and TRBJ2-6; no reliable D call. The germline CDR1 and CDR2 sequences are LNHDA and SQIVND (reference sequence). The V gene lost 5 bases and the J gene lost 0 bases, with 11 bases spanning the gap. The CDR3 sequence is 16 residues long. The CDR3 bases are TGTGCCAGTAGTGCCCTCTCGAGCTCTGGGGCCAACGTCCTGACTTTC. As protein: CASSALSSSGANVLTF.

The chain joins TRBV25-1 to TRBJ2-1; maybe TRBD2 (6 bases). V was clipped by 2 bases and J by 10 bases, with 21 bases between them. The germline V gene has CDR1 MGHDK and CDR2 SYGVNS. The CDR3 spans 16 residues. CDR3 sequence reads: CASSEARGLAPSEQFF. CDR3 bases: TGTGCCAGCAGTGAAGCCCGCGGCCTAGCGCCATCGGAGCAGTTCTTC.

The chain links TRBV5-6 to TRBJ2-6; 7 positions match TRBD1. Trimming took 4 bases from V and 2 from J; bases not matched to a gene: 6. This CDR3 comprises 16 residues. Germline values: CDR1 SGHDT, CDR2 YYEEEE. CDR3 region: CASSPQGEAGANVLTF. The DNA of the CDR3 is TGTGCCAGCAGCCCGCAGGGGGAAGCTGGGGCCAACGTCCTGACTTTC.

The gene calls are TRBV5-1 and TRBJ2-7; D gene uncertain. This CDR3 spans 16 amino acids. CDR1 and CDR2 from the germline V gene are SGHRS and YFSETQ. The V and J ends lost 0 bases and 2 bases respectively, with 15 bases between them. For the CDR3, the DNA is TGCGCCAGCAGCTTGGCTACCGGAACATTGCCCTACGAGCAGTACTTC. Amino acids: CASSLATGTLPYEQYF.

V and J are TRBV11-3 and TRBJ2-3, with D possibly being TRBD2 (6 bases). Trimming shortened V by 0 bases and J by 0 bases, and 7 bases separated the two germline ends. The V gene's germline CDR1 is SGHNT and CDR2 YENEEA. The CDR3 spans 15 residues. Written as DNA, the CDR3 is TGTGCCAGCAGCTTAGAAGGGACTAGCACAGATACGCAGTATTTT. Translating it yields CASSLEGTSTDTQYF.

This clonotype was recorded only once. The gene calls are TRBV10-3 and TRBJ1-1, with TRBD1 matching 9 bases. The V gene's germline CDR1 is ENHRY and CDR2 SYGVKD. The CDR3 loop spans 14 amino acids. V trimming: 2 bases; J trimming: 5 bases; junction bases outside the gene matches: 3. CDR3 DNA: TGTGCCATCAGTGAGCCCGACAGGGGGACTGAAGCTTTCTTT. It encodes CAISEPDRGTEAFF.

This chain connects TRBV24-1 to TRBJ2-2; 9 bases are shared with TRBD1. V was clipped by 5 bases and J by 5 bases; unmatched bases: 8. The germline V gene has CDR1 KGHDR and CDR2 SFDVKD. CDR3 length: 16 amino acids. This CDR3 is CATSAGGQGRTGELFF. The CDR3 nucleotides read TGTGCCACCAGTGCGGGGGGACAGGGCAGGACCGGGGAGCTGTTTTTT.

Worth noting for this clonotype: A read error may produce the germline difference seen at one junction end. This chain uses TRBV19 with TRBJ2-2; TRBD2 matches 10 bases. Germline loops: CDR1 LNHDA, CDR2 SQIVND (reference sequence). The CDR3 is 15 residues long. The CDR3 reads CASSIGLAVRGELFF. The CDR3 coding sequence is TGTGCCAGTAGCATAGGACTAGCGGTCCGTGGGGAGCTGTTTTTT.

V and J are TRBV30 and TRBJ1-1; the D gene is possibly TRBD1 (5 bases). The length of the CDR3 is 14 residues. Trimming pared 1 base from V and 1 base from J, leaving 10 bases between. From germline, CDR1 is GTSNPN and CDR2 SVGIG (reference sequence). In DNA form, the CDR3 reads TGTGCCTGGAGTGCTACAGGACAGAACACTGAAGCTTTCTTT. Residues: CAWSATGQNTEAFF.

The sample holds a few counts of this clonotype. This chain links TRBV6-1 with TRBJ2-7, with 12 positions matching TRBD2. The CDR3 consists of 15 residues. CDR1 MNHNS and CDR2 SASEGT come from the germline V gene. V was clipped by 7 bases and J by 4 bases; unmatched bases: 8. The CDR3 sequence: CASNPVGLAGYEQYF. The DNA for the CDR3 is TGTGCCAGCAACCCAGTAGGACTAGCGGGATACGAGCAGTACTTC.

The CDR3 DNA reads TGTGCCAGCAGCCCCGCGGGCCTTTCCCGGCGAAACATTCAGTACTTC. Translated: CASSPAGLSRRNIQYF. The J gene is TRBJ2-4, the V gene TRBV12-3 or TRBV12-4, with a possible D match to TRBD2 (5 bases). V lost 6 bases, J lost 6 bases, and 21 bases lay in between. The CDR3 contains 16 residues.

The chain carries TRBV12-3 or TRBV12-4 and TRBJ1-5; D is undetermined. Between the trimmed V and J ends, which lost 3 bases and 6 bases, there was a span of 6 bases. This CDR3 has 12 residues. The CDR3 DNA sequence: TGTGCCAGCAGTTTTGGGCTTCAGCCCCAGCATTTT. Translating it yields CASSFGLQPQHF.

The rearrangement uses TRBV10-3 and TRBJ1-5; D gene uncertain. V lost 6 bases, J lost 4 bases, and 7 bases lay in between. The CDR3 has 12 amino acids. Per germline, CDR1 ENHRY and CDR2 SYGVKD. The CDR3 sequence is CAIRLGNQPQHF. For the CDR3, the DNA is TGTGCCATCAGGCTGGGAAATCAGCCCCAGCATTTT.

The CDR3 sequence is CSALDRRGETQYF. DNA for the CDR3: TGCAGTGCACTGGACCGCCGGGGAGAGACCCAGTACTTC. The chain is built from TRBV20-1 and TRBJ2-5; possible D gene TRBD2, 5 bases. The V gene lost 6 bases and the J gene lost 4 bases, with 15 bases spanning the gap. Germline loops: CDR1 DFQATT, CDR2 SNEGSKA (reference sequence). CDR3 size: 13 residues.

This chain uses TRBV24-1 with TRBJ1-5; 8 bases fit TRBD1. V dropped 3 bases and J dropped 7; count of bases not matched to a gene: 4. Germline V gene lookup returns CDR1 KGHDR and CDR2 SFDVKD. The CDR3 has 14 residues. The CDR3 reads CATSDRTGLQPQHF. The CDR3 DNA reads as TGTGCCACCAGTGATCGGACAGGGCTACAGCCCCAGCATTTT.

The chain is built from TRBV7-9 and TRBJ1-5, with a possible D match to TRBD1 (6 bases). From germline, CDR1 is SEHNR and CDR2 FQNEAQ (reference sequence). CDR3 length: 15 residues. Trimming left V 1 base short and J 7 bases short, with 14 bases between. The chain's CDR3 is CASSLGTGAWQPQHF. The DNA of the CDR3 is TGTGCCAGCAGCTTAGGAACGGGGGCATGGCAGCCCCAGCATTTT.

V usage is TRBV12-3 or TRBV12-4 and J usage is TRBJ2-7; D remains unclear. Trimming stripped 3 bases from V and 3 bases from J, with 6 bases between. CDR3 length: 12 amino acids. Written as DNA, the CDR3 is TGTGCCAGCAGTTTTCACGTCTACGAGCAGTACTTC. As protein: CASSFHVYEQYF.

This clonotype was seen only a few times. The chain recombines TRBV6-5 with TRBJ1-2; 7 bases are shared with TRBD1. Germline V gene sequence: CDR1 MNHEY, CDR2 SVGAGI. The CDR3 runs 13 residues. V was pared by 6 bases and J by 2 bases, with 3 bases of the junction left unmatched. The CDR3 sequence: CASSSTGNYGYTF. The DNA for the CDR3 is TGTGCCAGCAGCTCGACAGGGAACTATGGCTACACCTTC.

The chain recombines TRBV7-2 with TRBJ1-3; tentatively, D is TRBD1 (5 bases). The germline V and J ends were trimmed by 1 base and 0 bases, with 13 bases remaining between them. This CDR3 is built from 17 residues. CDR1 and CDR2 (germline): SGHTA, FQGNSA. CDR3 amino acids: CASSLVWGPNSGNTIYF. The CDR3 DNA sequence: TGTGCCAGCAGCTTAGTTTGGGGACCGAACTCTGGAAACACCATATATTTT.

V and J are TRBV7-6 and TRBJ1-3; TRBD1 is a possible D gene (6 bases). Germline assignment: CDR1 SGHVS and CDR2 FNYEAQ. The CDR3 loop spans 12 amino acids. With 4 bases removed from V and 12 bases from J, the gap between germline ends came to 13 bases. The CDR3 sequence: CASSSMDSRIYF. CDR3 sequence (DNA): TGTGCCAGCAGCTCCATGGACAGTCGCATATATTTT.

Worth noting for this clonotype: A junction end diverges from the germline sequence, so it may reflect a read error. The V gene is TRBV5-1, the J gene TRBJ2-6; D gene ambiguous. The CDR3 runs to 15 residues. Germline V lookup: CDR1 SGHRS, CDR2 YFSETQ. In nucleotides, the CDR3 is TGCGCCAGCAGTTTGGCCATCGGAGGGGCCAACGTCCTGACTTTC. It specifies CASSLAIGGANVLTF.